This is a list of T cell receptor beta chains from one sample in a study of OX40 agonist ivuxolimab in advanced cancers. Measured with immunoSEQ multiplex PCR; TCRdb has only the in-frame clones, and not every one. This table holds tens of thousands of clones, 80% to 90% found once. The source was CD4+ or CD8+ T cells sorted from blood, collected in a trial of the OX40 agonist ivuxolimab. The receptors originated from an adult with an advanced solid tumor such as melanoma, head and neck, liver or kidney cancer. CDR3s include the opening cysteine and the closing phenylalanine or tryptophan. Rows may omit the clone size; those that give it use once, few, many or a size class.

CDR3aa: CASNPDRVHNSPLHF; v_gene: TRBV11-2; len: 15; abundance: -
CDR3aa: CASSQEGGPAAETQYF; v_gene: TRBV4-1; len: 16; abundance: -
CDR3aa: CASSQGSGGDDEQFF; v_gene: TRBV4-3; len: 15; abundance: -
CDR3aa: CASGNLFLTGELFF; v_gene: TRBV7-9; len: 14; abundance: -
CDR3aa: CASSLGARNQPQHF; v_gene: TRBV28; len: 14; abundance: -
CDR3aa: CAITPGSGSMNEQFF; v_gene: TRBV10-3; len: 15; abundance: -
CDR3aa: CASTGTSGSSYEQYF; v_gene: TRBV6-5; len: 15; abundance: -
CDR3aa: CASSLSTGHEQYF; v_gene: TRBV7-6; len: 13; abundance: -
CDR3aa: CASSPLGTGVTDTQYF; v_gene: TRBV27; len: 16; abundance: -
CDR3aa: CASSLAIAGWGTDTQYF; v_gene: TRBV7-6; len: 17; abundance: -
CDR3aa: CASSLDFQHYEQYF; v_gene: TRBV11-3; len: 14; abundance: once
CDR3aa: CASSEGKPYEQYF; v_gene: TRBV6-1; len: 13; abundance: few
CDR3aa: CASRGQGPYNEQFF; v_gene: TRBV25-1; len: 14; abundance: -
CDR3aa: CASSLRGASAGELFF; v_gene: TRBV10-1; len: 15; abundance: -
CDR3aa: CATTRTPTDTQYF; v_gene: TRBV10-3; len: 13; abundance: once
CDR3aa: CASSYLSGRDTQYF; v_gene: TRBV27; len: 14; abundance: -
CDR3aa: CASRASGTDTQYF; v_gene: TRBV6-4; len: 13; abundance: -
CDR3aa: CASNWGDDSNQPQHF; v_gene: TRBV19; len: 15; abundance: -